Below are 29 T cell receptor beta chains sequenced from a single sample in a study of CXCR3-negative and CXCR3-positive naive CD8 T cells. Points from the study as a whole: Greater hydrophobicity was found in TRB CDR3s of CXCR3-positive naive cells than of CXCR3-negative naive cells.

No antigens are known for them. All TRB cDNA libraries came from 5' RACE performed with UMI labels. TCRdb reprocessed the 5' RACE reads and keeps a single row for each CDR3 protein, giving no DNA. In all, the sample yields 50,000 to 65,000 distinct CDR3 sequences. Sequences were obtained from naive CXCR3+ CD8+ T cells from blood. Noted subset: CD45RO-CCR7+CD27+CD95- naive CD8+ T cells expressing CXCR3 (TNR3+). The receptor source for this set is a human donor in good health. Some clones in this sample may be carry-over from other donors' samples.

The chain is built from TRBV7-6 and TRBJ2-7; TCRdb returns TRBD1, unconfirmable since there is no DNA. Germline assignment: CDR1 SGHVS and CDR2 FNYEAQ. This CDR3 contains 16 residues. Here the CDR3 reads CASSFSDGTDNYEQYF.

The chain employs TRBV7-8 and TRBJ2-5; TCRdb's D gene call, TRBD1, goes unchecked for lack of DNA. CDR3 length: 17 residues. Germline loops: CDR1 SGHVS, CDR2 FQNEAQ. The CDR3 sequence: CASSLVQGVIGQETQYF. The variable domain in full, completed from reference TRBV7-8 and TRBJ2-5, reads GAGVSQSPRYKVAKRGQDVALRCDPISGHVSLFWYQQALGQGPEFLTYFQNEAQLDKSGLPSDRFFAERPEGSVSTLKIQRTQQEDSAVYLCASSLVQGVIGQETQYFGPGTRLLVL.

The rearrangement links TRBV9 to TRBJ2-3. This CDR3 comprises 13 residues. Germline V CDR1 and CDR2: SGDLS, YYNGEE. The CDR3 loop is CASSVVAADTQYF.

The chain employs TRBV7-3 and TRBJ2-1. This CDR3 is built from 13 residues. Germline V gene lookup returns CDR1 SGHTA and CDR2 FQGTGA. CDR3 amino acids: CASSLVGQDGIFF.

The chain recombines TRBV7-9 with TRBJ1-1; TCRdb picks TRBD1, but there is no DNA to check that call. Germline V gene lookup returns CDR1 SEHNR and CDR2 FQNEAQ (reference sequence). This CDR3 contains 16 residues. CDR3 region: CASSTTTGTPGWGAFF.

The gene calls are TRBV7-9 and TRBJ2-2. The CDR3 has 12 amino acids. In germline, CDR1 is SEHNR, CDR2 FQNEAQ (reference sequence). The CDR3 reads CASSVGSGELFF.

The V call is TRBV7-9, the J call TRBJ1-1; the TCRdb D gene call, TRBD1, has no DNA to confirm it. The CDR3 totals 12 residues. CDR1 and CDR2 (germline): SEHNR, FQNEAQ (reference sequence). CDR3: CASDPGDTEAFF.

The gene calls are TRBV27 and TRBJ2-2; the TCRdb D gene call, TRBD2, has no DNA to confirm it. The CDR3 sequence is 16 residues long. CDR1 is MNHEY, CDR2 SMNVEV, per germline (reference sequence). CDR3 amino acids: CASSFPSGGTTGELFF.

The chain is built from TRBV5-1 and TRBJ2-3; no DNA is available, so the TRBD1 call from TCRdb remains unchecked. Germline V gene data show CDR1 as SGHRS and CDR2 as YFSETQ. This CDR3 region has 16 residues. The CDR3 protein is CASSSGYMATTDTQYF.

The CDR3 reads CASSLERGANTGELFF. The genes are TRBV6-5 and TRBJ2-2; the TRBD1 assignment by TCRdb is unverifiable without DNA. CDR1 and CDR2 from the germline V gene are MNHEY and SVGAGI. The CDR3 sequence is 16 residues long.

The J gene is TRBJ2-3, the V gene TRBV27. This CDR3 is 12 amino acids long. The germline gives CDR1 MNHEY, CDR2 SMNVEV (reference sequence). The CDR3 loop reads CASSWGSDTQYF.

The V and J genes are TRBV12-5 and TRBJ2-5; TCRdb proposes TRBD2, but this gene call is untestable without DNA. The germline CDR1 and CDR2 sequences are LGHNT and FRNRAP. This CDR3 has 12 amino acids. CDR3 protein: CASRSPAETQYF.

The chain employs TRBV19 and TRBJ1-1; TCRdb's D call, TRBD1, is unchecked because there is no DNA. The CDR3 covers 18 residues. The germline gives CDR1 LNHDA, CDR2 SQIVND (reference sequence). CDR3: CASSAHFPPRGPGTEAFF.

This chain uses TRBV20-1 with TRBJ2-7; TCRdb picks TRBD2, but there is no DNA to check that call. In germline, CDR1 is DFQATT, CDR2 SNEGSKA (reference sequence). The CDR3 is made up of 15 amino acids. The CDR3 spells CSARDDRGGFYEQYF.

The rearrangement links TRBV10-3 to TRBJ2-2. The CDR3 spans 15 residues. Germline CDR1 is ENHRY and CDR2 is SYGVKD. CDR3 protein: CAISESTGKAGELFF.

The rearrangement links TRBV6-5 to TRBJ2-2; absent DNA, TCRdb's TRBD2 call cannot be checked. The CDR3 extends over 15 amino acids. CDR1 and CDR2 from the germline V gene are MNHEY and SVGAGI. The CDR3 spells CASSPTRPNTGELFF.

V usage is TRBV28 and J usage is TRBJ1-3. This CDR3 has 13 residues. Germline V gene lookup returns CDR1 MDHEN and CDR2 SYDVKM. Here the CDR3 reads CASSSSPGNTIYF.

The V and J genes are TRBV4-2 and TRBJ2-1; with no DNA, the TCRdb D assignment of TRBD2 cannot be verified. This CDR3 spans 14 amino acids. CDR1 is LGHNA and CDR2 is YNFKEQ in the germline V gene. CDR3 in amino acids: CASSWGVSYNEQFF.

V and J are TRBV27 and TRBJ1-1; the TCRdb D gene call, TRBD1, has no DNA to confirm it. The CDR3 has 13 amino acids. In germline, CDR1 is MNHEY, CDR2 SMNVEV (reference sequence). CDR3 residues: CASRLGQNTEAFF.

The V gene is TRBV10-3, the J gene TRBJ2-1; as DNA is missing, the TRBD2 call by TCRdb cannot be tested. This CDR3 is built from 12 residues. Germline assignment: CDR1 ENHRY and CDR2 SYGVKD. The CDR3 spells CAISDSGPREFF.

This chain links TRBV20-1 with TRBJ1-2; TCRdb picks TRBD1, but there is no DNA to check that call. This CDR3 has 15 amino acids. CDR1 is DFQATT and CDR2 is SNEGSKA in the germline V gene (reference sequence). The CDR3 loop reads CSARLLGGGAYGYTF.

The V gene is TRBV7-9, the J gene TRBJ2-1; TCRdb's D gene call, TRBD1, goes unchecked for lack of DNA. CDR3 length equals 16 residues. CDR1 is SEHNR, CDR2 FQNEAQ, per germline (reference sequence). CDR3 amino acids: CASSSRDSLSYNEQFF.

The V call is TRBV7-9, the J call TRBJ2-7. Germline V gives CDR1 SEHNR, CDR2 FQNEAQ (reference sequence). CDR3 length: 14 amino acids. CDR3 residues: CASSYGRNSYEQYF.

The chain uses TRBV7-9 and TRBJ1-3; TCRdb gives TRBD1 as the D gene, but with no DNA this cannot be confirmed. CDR1 and CDR2 (germline): SEHNR, FQNEAQ (reference sequence). The CDR3 consists of 17 residues. The CDR3 spells CASSPRDGGTPGNTIYF.

The chain uses TRBV14 and TRBJ1-3; TCRdb selects TRBD1, and the lack of DNA leaves this call unchecked. The CDR3 totals 15 residues. CDR1 SGHDN and CDR2 FVKESK come from the germline V gene. The CDR3 reads CASSRTGDLGNTIYF.

J is TRBJ2-7 and V is TRBV28; the TRBD2 assignment by TCRdb is unverifiable without DNA. The CDR3 has 15 amino acids. Looked up from germline, CDR1 is MDHEN and CDR2 is SYDVKM. This CDR3 reads CASRPYGTLTYEQYF.

The V gene is TRBV15, the J gene TRBJ2-7; there is no DNA to check the TCRdb D call of TRBD1. The CDR3 length is 16 residues. From germline, CDR1 is LNHNV and CDR2 YYDKDF (reference sequence). CDR3 sequence reads: CATSRERATGGYEQYF.

The genes are TRBV28 and TRBJ2-7; TCRdb names TRBD1, which stays unverified in the absence of DNA. The CDR3 consists of 16 residues. Per germline, CDR1 MDHEN and CDR2 SYDVKM. This chain's CDR3 is CASSPLRGTQTYEQYF.

V is TRBV9 and J is TRBJ2-7. The germline CDR1 and CDR2 sequences are SGDLS and YYNGEE. The CDR3 is 12 residues long. The CDR3 loop is CASSANAYEQYF.